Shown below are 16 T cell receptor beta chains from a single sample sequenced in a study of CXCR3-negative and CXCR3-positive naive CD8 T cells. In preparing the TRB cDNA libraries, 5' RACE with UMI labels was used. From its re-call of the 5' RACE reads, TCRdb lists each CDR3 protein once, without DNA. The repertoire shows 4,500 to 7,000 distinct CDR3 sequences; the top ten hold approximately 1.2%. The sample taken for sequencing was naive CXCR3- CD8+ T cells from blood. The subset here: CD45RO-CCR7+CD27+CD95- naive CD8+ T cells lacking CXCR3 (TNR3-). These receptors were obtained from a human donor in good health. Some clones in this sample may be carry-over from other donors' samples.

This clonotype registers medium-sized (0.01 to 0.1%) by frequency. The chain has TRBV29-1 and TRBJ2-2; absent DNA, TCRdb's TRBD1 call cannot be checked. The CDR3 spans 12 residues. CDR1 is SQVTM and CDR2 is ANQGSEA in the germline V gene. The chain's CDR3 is CTSATESGELFF.

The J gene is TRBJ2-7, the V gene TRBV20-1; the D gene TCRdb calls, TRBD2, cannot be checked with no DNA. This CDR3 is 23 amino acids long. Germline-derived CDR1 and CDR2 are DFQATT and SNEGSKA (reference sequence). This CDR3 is CSARVGKRSGTGTGLAHSYEQYF.

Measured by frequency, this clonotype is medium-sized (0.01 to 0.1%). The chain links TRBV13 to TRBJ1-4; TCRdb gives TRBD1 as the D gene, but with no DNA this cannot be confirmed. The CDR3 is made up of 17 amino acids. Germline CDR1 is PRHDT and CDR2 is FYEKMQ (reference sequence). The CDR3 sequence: CASSLGTGYRKDEKLFF.

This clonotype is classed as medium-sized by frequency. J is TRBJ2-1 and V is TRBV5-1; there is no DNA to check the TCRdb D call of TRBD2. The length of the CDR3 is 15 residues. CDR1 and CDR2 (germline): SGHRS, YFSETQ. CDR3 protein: CASSLAGLAGDEQFF.

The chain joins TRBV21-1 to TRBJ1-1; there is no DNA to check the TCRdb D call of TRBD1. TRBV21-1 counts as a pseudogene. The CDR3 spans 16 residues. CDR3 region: CASSKAFCGGDTEAFF.

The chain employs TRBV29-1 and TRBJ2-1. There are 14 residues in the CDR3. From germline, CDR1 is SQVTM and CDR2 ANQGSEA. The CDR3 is CSVEGFKELDEQFF.

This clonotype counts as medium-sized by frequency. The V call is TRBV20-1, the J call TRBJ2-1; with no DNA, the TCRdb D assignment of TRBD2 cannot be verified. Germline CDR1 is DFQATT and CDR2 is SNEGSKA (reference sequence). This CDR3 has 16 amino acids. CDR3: CSAPTSGRMGVNEQFF.

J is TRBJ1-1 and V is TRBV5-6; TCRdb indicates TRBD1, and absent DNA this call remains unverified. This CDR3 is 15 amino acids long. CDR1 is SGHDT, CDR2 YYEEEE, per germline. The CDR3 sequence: CASSSQGQGGTEAFF.

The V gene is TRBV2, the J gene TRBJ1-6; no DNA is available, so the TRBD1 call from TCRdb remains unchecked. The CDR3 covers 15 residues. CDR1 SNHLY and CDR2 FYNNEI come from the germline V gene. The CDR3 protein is CASTPTGAYNSPLHF.

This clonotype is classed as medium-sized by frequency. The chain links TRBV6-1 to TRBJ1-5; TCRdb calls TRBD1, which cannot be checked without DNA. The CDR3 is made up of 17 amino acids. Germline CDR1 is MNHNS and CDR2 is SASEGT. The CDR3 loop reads CASSEARQGMLNQPQHF.

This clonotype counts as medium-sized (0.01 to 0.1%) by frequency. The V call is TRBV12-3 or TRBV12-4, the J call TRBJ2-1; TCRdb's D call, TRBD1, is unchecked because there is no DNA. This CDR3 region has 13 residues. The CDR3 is CASSPGQGNEQFF.

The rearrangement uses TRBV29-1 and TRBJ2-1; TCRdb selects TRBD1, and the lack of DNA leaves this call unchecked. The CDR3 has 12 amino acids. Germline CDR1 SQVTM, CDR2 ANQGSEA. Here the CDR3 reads CSGQQGASEQFF.

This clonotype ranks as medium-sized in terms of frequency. CDR3 sequence: CSVEPPGTGNYNEQFF. The chain employs TRBV29-1 and TRBJ2-1; the D gene TCRdb calls, TRBD1, cannot be checked with no DNA. Germline V gene sequence: CDR1 SQVTM, CDR2 ANQGSEA. This CDR3 contains 16 residues.

CDR3 protein: CASSLGGVSYEQYF. This chain uses TRBV5-4 with TRBJ2-7. The CDR3 spans 14 residues. Per the germline V gene, CDR1 is SGHNT and CDR2 is YYREEE (reference sequence).

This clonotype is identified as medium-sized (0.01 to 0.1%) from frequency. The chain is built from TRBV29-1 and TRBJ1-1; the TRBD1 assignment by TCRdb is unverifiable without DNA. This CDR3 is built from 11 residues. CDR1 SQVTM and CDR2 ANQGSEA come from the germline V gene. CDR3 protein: CSVTDSAGAFF.

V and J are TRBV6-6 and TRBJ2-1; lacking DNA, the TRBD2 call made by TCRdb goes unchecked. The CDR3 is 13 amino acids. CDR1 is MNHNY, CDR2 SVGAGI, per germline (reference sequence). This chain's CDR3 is CASKGTSYNEQFF.